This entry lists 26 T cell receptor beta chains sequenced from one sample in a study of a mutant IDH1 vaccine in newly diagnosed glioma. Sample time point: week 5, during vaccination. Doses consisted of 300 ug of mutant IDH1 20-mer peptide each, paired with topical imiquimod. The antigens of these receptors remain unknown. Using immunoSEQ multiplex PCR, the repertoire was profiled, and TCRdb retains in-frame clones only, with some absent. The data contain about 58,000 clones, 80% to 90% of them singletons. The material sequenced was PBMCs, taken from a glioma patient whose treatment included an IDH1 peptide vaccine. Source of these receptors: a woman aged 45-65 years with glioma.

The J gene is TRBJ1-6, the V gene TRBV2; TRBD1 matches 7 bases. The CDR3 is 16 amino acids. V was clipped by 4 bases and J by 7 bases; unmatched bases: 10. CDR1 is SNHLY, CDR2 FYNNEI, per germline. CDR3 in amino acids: CASSVETGTANSPLHF. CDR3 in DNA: TGTGCCAGCAGTGTGGAGACCGGGACAGCGAATTCACCCCTCCACTTT.

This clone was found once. The CDR3 sequence is CASSLGQGTITDEQYF. The DNA of the CDR3 is TGTGCCAGCAGCTTAGGACAGGGAACAATTACCGACGAGCAGTACTTC. The chain has TRBV7-9 and TRBJ2-7, with TRBD1 matching over 7 bases. Germline V CDR1 and CDR2: SEHNR, FQNEAQ (reference sequence). This CDR3 has 16 residues. Trimming took 1 base from V and 5 from J; bases not matched to a gene: 11. Full variable domain (remainder filled in from reference TRBV7-9 and TRBJ2-7): DTGVSQNPRHKITKRGQNVTFRCDPISEHNRLYWYRQTLGQGPEFLTYFQNEAQLEKSRLLSDRFSAERPKGSFSTLEIQRTEQGDSAMYLCASSLGQGTITDEQYFGPGTRLTVT.

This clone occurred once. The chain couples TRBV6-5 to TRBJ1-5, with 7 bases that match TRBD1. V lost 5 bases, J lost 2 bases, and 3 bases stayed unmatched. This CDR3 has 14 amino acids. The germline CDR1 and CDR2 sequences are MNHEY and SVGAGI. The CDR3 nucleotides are TGTGCCAGCAGTCCTAGGGGGCGCAATCAGCCCCAGCATTTT. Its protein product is CASSPRGRNQPQHF.

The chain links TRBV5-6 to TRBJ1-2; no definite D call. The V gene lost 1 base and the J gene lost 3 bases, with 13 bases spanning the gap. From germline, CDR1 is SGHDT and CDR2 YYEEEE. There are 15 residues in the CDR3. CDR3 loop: CASSLPERVDYGYTF. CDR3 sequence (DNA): TGTGCCAGCAGCTTGCCCGAGAGGGTAGACTATGGCTACACCTTC.

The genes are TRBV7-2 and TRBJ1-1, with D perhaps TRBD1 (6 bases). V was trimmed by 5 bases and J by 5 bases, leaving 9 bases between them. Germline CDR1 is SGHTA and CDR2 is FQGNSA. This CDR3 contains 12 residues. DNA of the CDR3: TGTGCCAGCAGCCCAGGGGTTACTGAAGCTTTCTTT. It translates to CASSPGVTEAFF.

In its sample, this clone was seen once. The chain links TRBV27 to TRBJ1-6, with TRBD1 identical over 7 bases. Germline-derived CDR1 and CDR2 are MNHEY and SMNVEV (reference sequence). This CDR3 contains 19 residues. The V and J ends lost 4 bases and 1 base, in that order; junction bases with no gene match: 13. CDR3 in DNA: TGTGCCAGCAGTTCGGCAGGGGGGATTATAGTATCCTATAATTCACCCCTCCACTTT. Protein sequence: CASSSAGGIIVSYNSPLHF.

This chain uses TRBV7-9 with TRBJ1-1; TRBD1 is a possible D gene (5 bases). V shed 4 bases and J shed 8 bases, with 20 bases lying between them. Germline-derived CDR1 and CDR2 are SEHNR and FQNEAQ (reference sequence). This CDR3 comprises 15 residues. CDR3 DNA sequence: TGTGCCAGCAGCTCCGTCCGGGACGAAAGTCAAGAAGCTTTCTTT. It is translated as CASSSVRDESQEAFF.

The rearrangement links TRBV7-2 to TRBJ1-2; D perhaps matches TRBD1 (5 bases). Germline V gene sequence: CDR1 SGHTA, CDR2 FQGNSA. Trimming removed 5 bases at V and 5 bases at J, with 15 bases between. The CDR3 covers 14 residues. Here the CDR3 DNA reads TGTGCCAGCAGCCCCGGGACCGGCAAATATGGCTACACCTTC. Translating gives CASSPGTGKYGYTF.

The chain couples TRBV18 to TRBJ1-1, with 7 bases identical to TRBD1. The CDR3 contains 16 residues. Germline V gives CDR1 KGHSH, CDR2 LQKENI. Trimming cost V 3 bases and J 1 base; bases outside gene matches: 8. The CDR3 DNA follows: TGTGCCAGCTCACCTAACAGGGGATCGAAGAACACTGAAGCTTTCTTT. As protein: CASSPNRGSKNTEAFF.

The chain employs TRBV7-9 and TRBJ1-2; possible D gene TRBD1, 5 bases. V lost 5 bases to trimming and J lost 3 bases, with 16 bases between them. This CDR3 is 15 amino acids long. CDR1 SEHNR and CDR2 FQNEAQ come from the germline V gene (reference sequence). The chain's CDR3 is CASSPSGDPYYGYTF. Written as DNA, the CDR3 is TGTGCCAGCAGCCCCTCGGGGGACCCTTACTATGGCTACACCTTC.

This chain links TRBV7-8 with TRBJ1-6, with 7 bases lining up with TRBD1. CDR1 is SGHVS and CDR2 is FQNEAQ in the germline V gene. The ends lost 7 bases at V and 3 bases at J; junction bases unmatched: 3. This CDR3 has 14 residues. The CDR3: CASNSGGYNSPLHF. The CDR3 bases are TGTGCCAGCAACTCAGGGGGCTATAATTCACCCCTCCACTTT.

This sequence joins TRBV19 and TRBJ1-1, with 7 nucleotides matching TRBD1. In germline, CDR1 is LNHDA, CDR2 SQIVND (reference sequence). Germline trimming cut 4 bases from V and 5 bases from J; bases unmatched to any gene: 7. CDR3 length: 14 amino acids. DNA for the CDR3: TGTGCCAGTAGTAGACAGGGTAGGAGGACTGAAGCTTTCTTT. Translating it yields CASSRQGRRTEAFF. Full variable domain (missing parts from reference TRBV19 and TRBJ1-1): DGGITQSPKYLFRKEGQNVTLSCEQNLNHDAMYWYRQDPGQGLRLIYYSQIVNDFQKGDIAEGYSVSREKKESFPLTVTSAQKNPTAFYLCASSRQGRRTEAFFGQGTRLTVV.

This CDR3 reads CASSQSPKYEQYF. The CDR3 region has the DNA TGCGCCAGCAGCCAATCCCCTAAGTACGAGCAGTACTTC. The rearrangement links TRBV4-1 to TRBJ2-7; D unclear. The CDR3 extends over 13 amino acids. CDR1 is MGHRA, CDR2 YSYEKL, per germline. V lost 2 bases to trimming and J lost 4 bases, with 9 bases between them.

CDR3 nucleotide sequence: TGCGCCAGCAGCCAAGTTGGCAGGGGCACAGATACGCAGTATTTT. This gives the protein CASSQVGRGTDTQYF. The chain has TRBV4-1 and TRBJ2-3, with TRBD1 as a possible D gene (5 bases). Germline-derived CDR1 and CDR2 are MGHRA and YSYEKL. Trimming shortened V by 1 base and J by 1 base, and 9 bases separated the two germline ends. This CDR3 comprises 15 residues.

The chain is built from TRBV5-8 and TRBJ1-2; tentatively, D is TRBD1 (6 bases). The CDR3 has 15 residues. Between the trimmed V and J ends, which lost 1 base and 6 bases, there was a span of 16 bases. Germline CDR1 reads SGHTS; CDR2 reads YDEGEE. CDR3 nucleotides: TGTGCCAGCAGCTTGAAAGGCAGGGGAGAGCATGGCTACACCTTC. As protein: CASSLKGRGEHGYTF.

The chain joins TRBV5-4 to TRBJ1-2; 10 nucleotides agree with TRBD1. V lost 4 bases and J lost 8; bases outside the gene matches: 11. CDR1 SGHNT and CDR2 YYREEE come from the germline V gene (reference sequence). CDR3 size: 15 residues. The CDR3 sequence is CASSTPPGQGGGYTF. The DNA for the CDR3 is TGTGCCAGCAGCACCCCACCTGGACAGGGGGGAGGCTACACCTTC.

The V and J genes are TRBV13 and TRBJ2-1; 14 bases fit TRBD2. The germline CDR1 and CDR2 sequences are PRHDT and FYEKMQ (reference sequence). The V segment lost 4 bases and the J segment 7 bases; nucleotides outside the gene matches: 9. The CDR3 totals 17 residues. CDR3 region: CASSSGTSGGRGNEQFF. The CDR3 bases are TGTGCCAGCAGCTCAGGGACTAGCGGGGGCCGGGGGAATGAGCAGTTCTTC. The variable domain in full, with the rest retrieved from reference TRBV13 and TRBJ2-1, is AAGVIQSPRHLIKEKRETATLKCYPIPRHDTVYWYQQGPGQDPQFLISFYEKMQSDKGSIPDRFSAQQFSDYHSELNMSSLELGDSALYFCASSSGTSGGRGNEQFFGPGTRLTVL.

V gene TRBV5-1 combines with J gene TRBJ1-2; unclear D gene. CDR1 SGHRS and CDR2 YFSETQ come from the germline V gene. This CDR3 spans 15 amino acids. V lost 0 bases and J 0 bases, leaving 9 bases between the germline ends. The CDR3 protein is CASSLGTATNYGYTF. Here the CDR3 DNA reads TGCGCCAGCAGCTTGGGAACAGCAACTAACTATGGCTACACCTTC.

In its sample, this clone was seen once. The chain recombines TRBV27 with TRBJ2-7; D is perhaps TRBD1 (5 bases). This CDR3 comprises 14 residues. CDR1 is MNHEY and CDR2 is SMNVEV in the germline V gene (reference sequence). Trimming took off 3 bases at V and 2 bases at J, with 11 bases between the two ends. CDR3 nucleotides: TGTGCCAGCAGTTTTTATGACAGCCCCTACGAGCAGTACTTC. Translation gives CASSFYDSPYEQYF.

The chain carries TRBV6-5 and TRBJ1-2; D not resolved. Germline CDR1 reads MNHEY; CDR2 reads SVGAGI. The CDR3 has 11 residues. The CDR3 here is CAARDHLGYTF. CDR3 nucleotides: TGTGCGGCAAGAGACCATCTAGGCTACACCTTC.

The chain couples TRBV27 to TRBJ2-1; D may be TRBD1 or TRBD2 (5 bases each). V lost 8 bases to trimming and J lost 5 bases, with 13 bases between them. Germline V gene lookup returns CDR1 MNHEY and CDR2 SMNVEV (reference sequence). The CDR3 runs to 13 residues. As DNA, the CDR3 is TGTGCCAGCGGCTCGTGGGGGAACAATGAGCAGTTCTTC. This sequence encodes CASGSWGNNEQFF.

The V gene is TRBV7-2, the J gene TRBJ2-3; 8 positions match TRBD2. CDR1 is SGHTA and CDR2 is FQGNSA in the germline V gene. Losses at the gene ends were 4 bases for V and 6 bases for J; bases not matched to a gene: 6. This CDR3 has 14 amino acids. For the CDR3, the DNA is TGTGCCAGCAGCTCCGGGGGGGCCCGGGATACGCAGTATTTT. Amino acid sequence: CASSSGGARDTQYF.

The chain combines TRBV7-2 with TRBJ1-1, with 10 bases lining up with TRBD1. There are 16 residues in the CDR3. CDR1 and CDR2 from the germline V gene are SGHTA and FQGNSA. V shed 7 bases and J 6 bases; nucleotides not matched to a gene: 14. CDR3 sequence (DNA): TGTGCCAGCACCGTGGGGGACAGGGGAAGGAGGCCTGAAGCTTTCTTT. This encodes CASTVGDRGRRPEAFF.

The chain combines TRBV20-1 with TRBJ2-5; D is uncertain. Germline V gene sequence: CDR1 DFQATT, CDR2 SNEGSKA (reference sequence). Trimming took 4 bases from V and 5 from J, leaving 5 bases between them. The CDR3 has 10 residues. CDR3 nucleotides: TGCAGTGCTATTGGCGAGACCCAGTACTTC. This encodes CSAIGETQYF.

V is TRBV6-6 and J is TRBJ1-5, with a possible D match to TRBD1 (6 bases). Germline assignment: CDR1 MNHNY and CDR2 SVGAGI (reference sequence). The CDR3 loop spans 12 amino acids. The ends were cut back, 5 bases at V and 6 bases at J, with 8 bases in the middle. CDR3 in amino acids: CASSQGFQPQHF. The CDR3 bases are TGTGCCAGCAGTCAGGGGTTTCAGCCCCAGCATTTT.

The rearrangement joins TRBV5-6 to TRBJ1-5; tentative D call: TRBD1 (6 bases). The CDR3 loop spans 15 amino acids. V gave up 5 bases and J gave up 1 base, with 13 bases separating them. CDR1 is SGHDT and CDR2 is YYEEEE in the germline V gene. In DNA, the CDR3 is TGTGCCAGCAGAAAACAGGGCATCAGCAATCAGCCCCAGCATTTT. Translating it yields CASRKQGISNQPQHF.